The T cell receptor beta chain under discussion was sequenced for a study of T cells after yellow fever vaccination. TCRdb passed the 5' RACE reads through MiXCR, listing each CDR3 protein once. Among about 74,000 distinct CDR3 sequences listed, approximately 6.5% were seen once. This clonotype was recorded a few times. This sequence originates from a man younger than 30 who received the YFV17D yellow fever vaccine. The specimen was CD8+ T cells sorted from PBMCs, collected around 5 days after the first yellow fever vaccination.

The CDR3 sequence is CASSFYPELGDTQYF. The CDR3, as DNA: TGTGCCAGCAGTTTCTACCCGGAGCTCGGGGATACGCAGTATTTT. The rearrangement links TRBV6-5 to TRBJ2-3, with D hard to call. The CDR3 covers 15 residues. From germline, CDR1 is MNHEY and CDR2 SVGAGI. Trimming took 4 bases from V and 6 from J, leaving 17 bases between them.